These T cell receptor beta chains were read from a single sample in a study of neoadjuvant anti-PD-1 for oral cavity cancer. The data were produced by immunoSEQ multiplex PCR, yet TCRdb's version contains in-frame clones alone and is incomplete. The sample consists of about 42,000 clones, about 77% of them appearing once. Source: PBMCs, taken after nivolumab (anti-PD-1) treatment. The origin of the receptors is a person aged 35 to 85 with oral cavity squamous cell carcinoma. Each CDR3 is given with its conserved first and last residue. D genes are given only for firm matches. A row's size may be missing; if present it is once, few, many or a size class.

V gene,J gene,D gene,clone size,CDR3 protein,CDR3 DNA
TRBV16,TRBJ1-1,NA,NA,CASSQSRGRNTEAFF,TGTGCCAGCAGCCAATCGAGAGGAAGAAACACTGAAGCTTTCTTT
TRBV6-5,TRBJ1-3,NA,NA,CASSPTGKTGNTIYF,TGTGCCAGCAGTCCCACAGGGAAGACTGGAAACACCATATATTTT
TRBV11-2,TRBJ2-3,NA,NA,CASSYDSRDTQYF,TGTGCCAGCAGCTATGACTCTCGCGATACGCAGTATTTT
TRBV29-1,TRBJ1-1,NA,few,CSGHRLQTDSLNTEAFF,TGCAGCGGGCACCGGTTACAAACGGACAGCTTGAACACTGAAGCTTTCTTT
TRBV6-1,TRBJ1-1,TRBD1,once,CASIRGGAFF,TGTGCCAGCATCAGGGGGGGAGCTTTCTTT
TRBV5-1,TRBJ1-3,NA,NA,CASSLDANTIYF,TGCGCCAGCAGCTTGGATGCAAACACCATATATTTT
TRBV7-2,TRBJ1-1,NA,NA,CASSKTGTSTEAFF,TGTGCCAGCAGCAAAACCGGGACGAGCACTGAAGCTTTCTTT
TRBV18,TRBJ1-2,NA,NA,CASSPLRGVGYGYTF,TGTGCCAGCTCACCATTAAGGGGAGTTGGTTATGGCTACACCTTC
TRBV20-1,TRBJ1-2,NA,NA,CSASLGFGYTF,TGCAGTGCTAGCCTAGGGTTTGGCTACACCTTC
TRBV5-4,TRBJ1-1,TRBD1,NA,CASSLGQGMNTEAFF,TGTGCCAGCAGCTTGGGACAGGGAATGAACACTGAAGCTTTCTTT
TRBV7-2,TRBJ2-7,NA,NA,CASSLERSYEQYF,TGTGCCAGCAGCTTAGAGAGGTCCTACGAGCAGTACTTC
TRBV7-9,TRBJ2-3,NA,NA,CASIQRPGADTQYF,TGTGCCAGCATCCAGCGACCAGGGGCAGATACGCAGTATTTT
TRBV6-5,TRBJ2-2,TRBD1,NA,CASSYSRGPGELFF,TGTGCCAGCAGTTACTCCAGGGGGCCCGGGGAGCTGTTTTTT